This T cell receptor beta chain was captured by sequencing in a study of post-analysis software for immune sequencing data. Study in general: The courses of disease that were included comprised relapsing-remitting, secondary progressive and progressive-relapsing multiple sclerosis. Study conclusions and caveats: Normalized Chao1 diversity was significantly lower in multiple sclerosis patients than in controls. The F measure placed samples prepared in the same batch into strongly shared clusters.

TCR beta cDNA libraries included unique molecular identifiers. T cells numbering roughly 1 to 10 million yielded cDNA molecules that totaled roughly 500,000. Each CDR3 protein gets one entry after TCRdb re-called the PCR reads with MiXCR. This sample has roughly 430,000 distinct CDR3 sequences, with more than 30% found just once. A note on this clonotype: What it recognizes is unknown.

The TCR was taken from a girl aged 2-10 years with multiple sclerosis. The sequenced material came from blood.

The DNA for the CDR3 is TGTGCCAGCAGCCAAGTCTTACGGTCGGGCCCCCTCCACTTT. The encoded protein is CASSQVLRSGPLHF. The V gene is TRBV14, the J gene TRBJ1-6; D unresolved. V was trimmed by 1 base and J by 13 bases, leaving 14 bases between them. CDR3 length: 14 amino acids. Germline V gene lookup returns CDR1 SGHDN and CDR2 FVKESK.